The T cell receptor beta chain described here comes from a study of beta chain features in type 1 diabetes. Each sorted population was over 98% pure. This CDR3 contains 11 residues. Trimming stripped 2 bases from V and 5 bases from J, with 3 bases between. In germline, CDR1 is MNHEY, CDR2 SVGAGI. On this clone itself: No antigen is known for it.

Study-level findings and limits: A pattern of fewer insertions and more deletions at VDJ junctions was seen in type 1 diabetes patients. Shortening that was moderate but significant affected the TCRB CDR3s of Type 1 diabetes patients in all four CD4+ subsets.

Expressed TCRB transcripts got sequenced, as all isolated RNA was reverse transcribed. Libraries were prepared by immunoSEQ multiplex PCR; TCRdb keeps only in-frame clonotypes and omits some of them. The data contain a few hundred thousand clones, around 10% of them singletons. This chain connects TRBV6-5 to TRBJ2-5; D not certain. Sequenced: central memory CD4+ T cells from blood. This TCR derives from a man aged 25-45 years with type 1 diabetes. Here the CDR3 DNA reads TGTGCCAGCAGTTACGATGAGACCCAGTACTTC. Its protein is CASSYDETQYF.